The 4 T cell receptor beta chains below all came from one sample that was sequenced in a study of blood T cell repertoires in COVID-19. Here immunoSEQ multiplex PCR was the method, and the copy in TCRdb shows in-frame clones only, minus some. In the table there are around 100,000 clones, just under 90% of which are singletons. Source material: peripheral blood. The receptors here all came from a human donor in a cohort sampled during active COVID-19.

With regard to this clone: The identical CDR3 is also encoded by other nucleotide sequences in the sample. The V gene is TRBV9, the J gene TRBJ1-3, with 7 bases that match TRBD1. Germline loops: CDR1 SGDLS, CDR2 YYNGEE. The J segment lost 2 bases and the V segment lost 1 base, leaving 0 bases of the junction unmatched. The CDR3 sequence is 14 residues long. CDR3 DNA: TGTGCCAGCAGCGTACAGGGGGCTGGAAACACCATATATTTT. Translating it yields CASSVQGAGNTIYF. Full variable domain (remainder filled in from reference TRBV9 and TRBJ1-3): DSGVTQTPKHLITATGQRVTLRCSPRSGDLSVYWYQQSLDQGLQFLIQYYNGEERAKGNILERFSAQQFPDLHSELNLSSLELGDSALYFCASSVQGAGNTIYFGEGSWLTVV.

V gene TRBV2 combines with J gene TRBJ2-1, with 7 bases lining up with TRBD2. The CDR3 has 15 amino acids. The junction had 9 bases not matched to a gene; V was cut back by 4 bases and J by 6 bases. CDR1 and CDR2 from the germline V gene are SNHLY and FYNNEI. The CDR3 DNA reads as TGTGCCAGCAGTGCCGGGCTAGCGGCCAGCAATGAGCAGTTCTTC. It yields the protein CASSAGLAASNEQFF.

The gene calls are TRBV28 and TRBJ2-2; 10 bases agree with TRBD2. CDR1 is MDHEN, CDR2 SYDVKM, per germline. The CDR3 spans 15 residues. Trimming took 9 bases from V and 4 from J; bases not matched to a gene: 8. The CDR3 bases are TGTGCCAGTTCCCCGGGACTAGCGATCACCGGGGAGCTGTTTTTT. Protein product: CASSPGLAITGELFF. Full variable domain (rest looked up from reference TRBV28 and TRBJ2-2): DVKVTQSSRYLVKRTGEKVFLECVQDMDHENMFWYRQDPGLGLRLIYFSYDVKMKEKGDIPEGYSVSREKKERFSLILESASTNQTSMYLCASSPGLAITGELFFGEGSRLTVL.

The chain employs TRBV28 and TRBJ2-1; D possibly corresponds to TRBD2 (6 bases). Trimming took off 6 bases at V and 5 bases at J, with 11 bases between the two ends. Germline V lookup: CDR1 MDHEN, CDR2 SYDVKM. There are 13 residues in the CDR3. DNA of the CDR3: TGTGCCAGCAGAGGGGACTTCCACAATGAGCAGTTCTTC. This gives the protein CASRGDFHNEQFF.